Presented here are 30 T cell receptor beta chains from one specimen sequenced in a study of T-cell memory formation after mild COVID-19. TCRdb re-derived calls from the 5' RACE reads in MiXCR, one entry per CDR3 protein. The repertoire has 530,000 or so distinct CDR3 sequences, approximately 15% of them found once; the top ten carry around 7.8%. The sequenced sample was PBMCs or a T cell subset sorted from them (not recorded which). These TCRs come from an adult woman who had mild COVID-19 (a few samples of this study predate the infection). Cell type and time point are not known.

The table lists this clonotype with a few counts. Lacking the conserved final phenylalanine or tryptophan, this CDR3 likely reflects a read error. The limits of the CDR3 on the DNA are not certain, so only TCRdb's listed CDR3 is given. V usage is TRBV5-1 and J usage is TRBJ1-3. Germline CDR1 reads SGHRS; CDR2 reads YFSETQ. 13 amino acids form the CDR3, both terminal residues included. CDR3: CASSDGLGQIPHY.

Ten or more counts support this clonotype. The gene calls are TRBV20-1 and TRBJ2-7, with D possibly TRBD1 on 5 matching bases. Trimming removed 6 bases from V and 1 base from J, with 13 bases in between. The CDR3 runs to 13 residues. The germline V gene encodes CDR1 DFQATT and CDR2 SNEGSKA (reference sequence). CDR3 nucleotide sequence: TGCAGTGCGAATAACGACAGATCCTACGAGCAGTACTTC. This codes for CSANNDRSYEQYF.

This clonotype has just a few counts. The chain carries TRBV20-1 and TRBJ2-3; perhaps TRBD1 as D (6 bases). The germline V gene has CDR1 DFQATT and CDR2 SNEGSKA (reference sequence). The CDR3 loop spans 14 amino acids. The germline V and J ends were trimmed by 2 bases and 5 bases, with 14 bases remaining between them. The CDR3 region has the DNA TGCAGTGCTAGACGGCTAGTCAGGGGAGATACGCAGTATTTT. Translated, it gives CSARRLVRGDTQYF.

This clonotype was detected once. CDR3 residues: CSARAKALGTGGYNEQFF. The CDR3 bases are TGCAGTGCTAGAGCAAAGGCGTTGGGGACAGGGGGGTACAATGAGCAGTTCTTC. This chain uses TRBV20-1 with TRBJ2-1, with TRBD1 matching over 11 bases. The CDR3 is 18 amino acids. CDR1 and CDR2 (germline): DFQATT, SNEGSKA (reference sequence). J was trimmed by 4 bases and V by 1 base; bases with no gene match: 12.

In this sample, this clonotype turned up a few times. The chain uses TRBV20-1 and TRBJ2-5; D gene unclear. CDR3 length: 11 amino acids. CDR1 DFQATT and CDR2 SNEGSKA come from the germline V gene (reference sequence). The V and J ends lost 4 bases and 7 bases respectively, with 10 bases between them. CDR3 amino acids: CSAIRRVTQYF. DNA of the CDR3: TGCAGTGCTATTAGGCGCGTGACCCAGTACTTC.

The V and J genes are TRBV7-8 and TRBJ2-2, with D perhaps matching TRBD2 (5 bases). V was shortened by 7 bases and J by 7 bases, with 16 bases between the two germline ends. In germline, CDR1 is SGHVS, CDR2 FQNEAQ. CDR3 size: 14 residues. The CDR3 sequence: CASMLVGAFGELFF. Here the CDR3 DNA reads TGTGCCAGCATGTTGGTGGGAGCTTTCGGGGAGCTGTTTTTT.

The sample holds one count of this clonotype. The CDR3 protein is CASELGGYPYEQYF. The CDR3 region has the DNA TGTGCCAGCGAGCTTGGGGGGTATCCCTACGAGCAGTACTTC. V usage is TRBV11-3 and J usage is TRBJ2-7; possible D gene TRBD2, 6 bases. Looked up from germline, CDR1 is SGHNT and CDR2 is YENEEA. The CDR3 covers 14 residues. Trimming removed 8 bases at V and 2 bases at J, with 16 bases between.

The chain uses TRBV4-3 and TRBJ2-1, with a possible D match to TRBD2 (6 bases). In germline, CDR1 is LGHNA, CDR2 YSLEER. CDR3 length equals 16 residues. The V and J ends lost 0 bases and 0 bases respectively, with 9 bases between them. The CDR3 loop is CASSQDGGYSYNEQFF. The CDR3 region has the DNA TGCGCCAGCAGCCAAGATGGAGGGTACTCCTACAATGAGCAGTTCTTC.

This clonotype has more than one count but fewer than ten. The chain has TRBV5-1 and TRBJ2-3; D ambiguous. CDR1 is SGHRS and CDR2 is YFSETQ in the germline V gene. Trimming left V 0 bases short and J 2 bases short, with 13 bases between. The CDR3 is 16 residues long. In nucleotides, the CDR3 is TGCGCCAGCAGCTTGGCTACGGGCTCGGTCACAGATACGCAGTATTTT. Its translation is CASSLATGSVTDTQYF.

This clonotype turned up a few times. The rearrangement joins TRBV5-5 to TRBJ2-5; D gene uncertain. Per germline, CDR1 SGHKS and CDR2 YYEKEE (reference sequence). V lost 4 bases and J 1 base, leaving 14 bases between the germline ends. The CDR3 is 15 residues long. The CDR3, as DNA: TGTGCCAGCAGCATACCCTACAATGCCCAAGAGACCCAGTACTTC. It yields the protein CASSIPYNAQETQYF. Full variable domain (outside the CDR3, taken from reference TRBV5-5 and TRBJ2-5): DAGVTQSPTHLIKTRGQQVTLRCSPISGHKSVSWYQQVLGQGPQFIFQYYEKEERGRGNFPDRFSARQFPNYSSELNVNALLLGDSALYLCASSIPYNAQETQYFGPGTRLLVL.

This clonotype was detected ten times or more. The gene calls are TRBV27 and TRBJ1-5, with 8 bases that match TRBD1. CDR1 and CDR2 from the germline V gene are MNHEY and SMNVEV (reference sequence). The trim removed 2 bases at V and 7 bases at J, leaving 1 base unmatched. The CDR3 is 13 amino acids. CDR3 region: CASSLQGAQPQHF. CDR3 nucleotide sequence: TGTGCCAGCAGTTTACAGGGGGCGCAGCCCCAGCATTTT.

Only a few counts were recorded for this clonotype. The chain carries TRBV20-1 and TRBJ1-2; 10 bases align to TRBD1. Per germline, CDR1 DFQATT and CDR2 SNEGSKA (reference sequence). There are 12 residues in the CDR3. The J segment lost 8 bases and the V segment lost 6 bases, leaving 6 bases of the junction unmatched. The CDR3 DNA follows: TGCAGTGCCATTGGGACAGGGGAAGGCTACACCTTC. Residues: CSAIGTGEGYTF.

V usage is TRBV20-1 and J usage is TRBJ2-5; 8 bases fit TRBD2. The CDR3 spans 15 residues. Germline assignment: CDR1 DFQATT and CDR2 SNEGSKA (reference sequence). Unmatched junction bases numbered 10, after V lost 5 bases and J lost 2 bases. The CDR3 coding sequence is TGCAGTGCTGGACCTGGGACTAGGGAACAAGAGACCCAGTACTTC. It translates to CSAGPGTREQETQYF.

The V gene is TRBV20-1, the J gene TRBJ2-3, with a tentative D call TRBD2 (6 bases). From germline, CDR1 is DFQATT and CDR2 SNEGSKA (reference sequence). V was pared by 6 bases and J by 7 bases, with 23 bases between. The CDR3 runs 15 residues. DNA for the CDR3: TGCAGTGCCGTGCCAATAGCGGTGCATACCTATACGCAGTATTTT. Its protein is CSAVPIAVHTYTQYF.

V gene TRBV19 combines with J gene TRBJ2-1, with D perhaps TRBD2 (5 bases). This CDR3 comprises 13 residues. CDR1 and CDR2 from the germline V gene are LNHDA and SQIVND (reference sequence). Trimming removed 4 bases at V and 2 bases at J, with 6 bases between. DNA of the CDR3: TGTGCCAGTAGTACGACTACCTACAATGAGCAGTTCTTC. Translating it yields CASSTTTYNEQFF.

The chain employs TRBV20-1 and TRBJ1-6; tentative D call: TRBD1 (5 bases). V was shortened by 0 bases and J by 4 bases, with 10 bases between the two germline ends. In germline, CDR1 is DFQATT, CDR2 SNEGSKA (reference sequence). The CDR3 has 15 residues. The CDR3 DNA reads as TGCAGTGCTAGAGAGGTGGGGCCGTATAATTCACCCCTCCACTTT. As protein: CSAREVGPYNSPLHF.

This chain links TRBV9 with TRBJ1-3, with a tentative D call TRBD1 (5 bases). Per germline, CDR1 SGDLS and CDR2 YYNGEE. Trimming stripped 0 bases from V and 2 bases from J, with 9 bases between. CDR3 length: 15 amino acids. The CDR3: CASSVAGGAGNTIYF. CDR3 bases: TGTGCCAGCAGCGTAGCGGGGGGTGCTGGAAACACCATATATTTT.

The sample holds a few counts of this clonotype. CDR3 nucleotides: TGTGCCAGCAGTTCAGTGACAGGGGGAAATCAGCCCCAGCATTTT. Translation gives CASSSVTGGNQPQHF. The J gene is TRBJ1-5, the V gene TRBV6-5, with TRBD1 matching 9 bases. Germline assignment: CDR1 MNHEY and CDR2 SVGAGI. Unmatched junction bases numbered 5, after V lost 4 bases and J lost 4 bases. The CDR3 length is 15 residues.

V gene TRBV12-3 or TRBV12-4 combines with J gene TRBJ2-5; D perhaps matches TRBD2 (6 bases). V lost 3 bases and J 5 bases, leaving 16 bases between the germline ends. CDR3 length: 15 amino acids. The CDR3 DNA is TGTGCCAGCAGTTTCGCGGGAAACGGGAAGGAGACCCAGTACTTC. This gives the protein CASSFAGNGKETQYF.

This clonotype was seen at least ten times. The chain employs TRBV7-9 and TRBJ1-6, with D uncertain. Trimming pared 4 bases from V and 9 bases from J, leaving 7 bases between. Germline V gene lookup returns CDR1 SEHNR and CDR2 FQNEAQ (reference sequence). CDR3 size: 12 residues. The CDR3 DNA reads TGTGCCAGCAGCTCGCGGGGTTCACCCCTCCACTTT. Its protein is CASSSRGSPLHF.

V usage is TRBV27 and J usage is TRBJ2-5; D possibly uses TRBD1 or TRBD2 (5 bases each). This CDR3 region has 15 residues. Germline CDR1 is MNHEY and CDR2 is SMNVEV (reference sequence). Trimming shortened V by 5 bases and J by 5 bases, and 18 bases separated the two germline ends. The chain's CDR3 is CASSPRGRGLETQYF. Written as DNA, the CDR3 is TGTGCCAGCAGTCCGAGGGGTCGGGGTTTGGAGACCCAGTACTTC.

The chain employs TRBV12-3 or TRBV12-4 and TRBJ2-5; 8 bases map to TRBD2. The CDR3 totals 15 residues. Germline trimming cut 4 bases from V and 5 bases from J; bases unmatched to any gene: 9. The CDR3 region is CASSYKRESWETQYF. The CDR3 DNA reads TGTGCCAGCAGTTACAAGCGGGAGTCCTGGGAGACCCAGTACTTC.

DNA of the CDR3: TGTGCCAGCCGCCGCCGTGGGAACAATGCTGAAGCTTTCTTT. Its translation: CASRRRGNNAEAFF. V gene TRBV2 combines with J gene TRBJ1-1; D is unresolved. The ends were cut back, 8 bases at V and 6 bases at J, with 19 bases in the middle. The CDR3 covers 14 residues. The germline V gene has CDR1 SNHLY and CDR2 FYNNEI.

In this sample, this clonotype turned up a few times. The CDR3 sequence is CASSLERGHSNTEAFF. The CDR3 coding sequence is TGCGCCAGCAGCTTGGAGCGGGGGCACTCGAACACTGAAGCTTTCTTT. The V gene is TRBV5-1, the J gene TRBJ1-1; tentative D call: TRBD1 (6 bases). The V end was cut by 0 bases, the J end by 1 base, with 13 bases between. Germline V lookup: CDR1 SGHRS, CDR2 YFSETQ. The CDR3 is made up of 16 amino acids.

This clonotype was recorded a few times. The V and J genes are TRBV7-2 and TRBJ1-6; D not certain. CDR3 size: 14 residues. The V end lost 5 bases, the J end lost 1 base, and 6 bases lay between the germline ends. Germline CDR1 SGHTA, CDR2 FQGNSA. In DNA, the CDR3 is TGTGCCAGCAGCGCCAGTTCCTATAATTCACCCCTCCACTTT. This gives the protein CASSASSYNSPLHF.

This clonotype has at least ten counts. This chain uses TRBV12-3 or TRBV12-4 with TRBJ2-1; TRBD1 aligns across 9 bases. The ends lost 6 bases at V and 1 base at J; junction bases unmatched: 4. The CDR3 runs 15 residues. DNA of the CDR3: TGTGCCAGCAGGACACAGGGGGCTTCCTACAATGAGCAGTTCTTC. Its protein is CASRTQGASYNEQFF.

This chain joins TRBV3-1 and TRBJ2-2; 11 bases fit TRBD1. Germline V CDR1 and CDR2: LGHDT, YNNKEL (reference sequence). This CDR3 has 17 residues. After removal of 4 bases from V and 2 bases from J, the junction contained 6 bases not matched to a gene. CDR3 nucleotide sequence: TGTGCCAGCAGCCCCAAGGGACAGGGGGTCAACACCGGGGAGCTGTTTTTT. Translated, it gives CASSPKGQGVNTGELFF.

The V call is TRBV20-1, the J call TRBJ1-2; D is unclear. Trimming removed 0 bases from V and 2 bases from J, with 7 bases in between. This CDR3 has 13 amino acids. From germline, CDR1 is DFQATT and CDR2 SNEGSKA (reference sequence). The CDR3 nucleotides read TGCAGTGCTAGAGAGGTGCGGAACTATGGCTACACCTTC. This sequence encodes CSAREVRNYGYTF.

V usage is TRBV5-1 and J usage is TRBJ2-1; D possibly corresponds to TRBD1 (6 bases). Trimming pared 0 bases from V and 8 bases from J, leaving 18 bases between. CDR3 length: 16 amino acids. The germline V gene has CDR1 SGHRS and CDR2 YFSETQ. The chain's CDR3 is CASSLGTGSMVYEQFF. CDR3 nucleotides: TGCGCCAGCAGCTTGGGTACAGGGTCTATGGTTTATGAGCAGTTCTTC. Variable domain in full (rest from reference TRBV5-1 and TRBJ2-1): KAGVTQTPRYLIKTRGQQVTLSCSPISGHRSVSWYQQTPGQGLQFLFEYFSETQRNKGNFPGRFSGRQFSNSRSEMNVSTLELGDSALYLCASSLGTGSMVYEQFFGPGTRLTVL.

This clonotype was counted once. The germline gene is not matched at one end of the junction; a read error may be the cause. The chain has TRBV18 and TRBJ2-1; D unclear. The germline gives CDR1 KGHSH, CDR2 LQKENI. The length of the CDR3 is 16 residues. The CDR3 loop reads CTSSPESWGSFNEQFF. CDR3 DNA sequence: TGTACCAGCTCACCAGAGTCTTGGGGATCGTTCAATGAGCAGTTCTTC.